This TCR beta chain was found in a study of OX40 agonist ivuxolimab in advanced cancers. The table lists this clone with a count of one. As yet, its antigen is unknown. Exclusion of a patient followed from autoimmune disease history or systemic immunosuppression. Points from the study as a whole: More expanded clones were found, on average, in CD8+ than in CD4+ T cells.

Some clones are missing from TCRdb's copy, which holds only in-frame ones; the method was immunoSEQ multiplex PCR. The sample holds 55,000 to 75,000 clones, over 80% seen once. CDR3 length: 12 amino acids. Germline V lookup: CDR1 ENHRY, CDR2 SYGVKD. The junction had 5 bases not matched to a gene; V was cut back by 8 bases and J by 4 bases. This chain connects TRBV10-3 to TRBJ2-7; 7 bases line up with TRBD1. The sequencing used CD4+ or CD8+ T cells sorted from blood, collected in a trial of the OX40 agonist ivuxolimab. This TCR was recovered from an adult with an advanced solid tumor such as melanoma, head and neck, liver or kidney cancer. The CDR3 DNA follows: TGTGCCATCCTACGACAGGGTTACGAGCAGTACTTC. Translating gives CAILRQGYEQYF.